The sequence of this TCR beta chain was determined in a study of T-cell memory formation after mild COVID-19. Study conclusions and caveats: CD4+ contracting clones lay mainly in CM and EM, CD8+ ones in EMRA.

This clonotype appeared many times. Its target is unknown. CDR3 length: 16 residues. V lost 5 bases and J lost 4; bases outside the gene matches: 11. The germline V gene encodes CDR1 SGHTA and CDR2 FQGNSA. TCRdb analysed the 5' RACE reads with MiXCR anew, one entry per CDR3 protein. The table has about 430,000 distinct CDR3 sequences, more than 20% seen once. Material: PBMCs or a T cell subset sorted from them (not recorded which). The receptor's source is an adult woman who had mild COVID-19 (a few samples of this study predate the infection). Cell type and time point are not known. V is TRBV7-2 and J is TRBJ2-3; 8 nucleotides line up with TRBD2. The CDR3 nucleotides are TGTGCCAGCAGCAAAAAGAGCGGGAGTGGGTCAGATACGCAGTATTTT. Translating it yields CASSKKSGSGSDTQYF.